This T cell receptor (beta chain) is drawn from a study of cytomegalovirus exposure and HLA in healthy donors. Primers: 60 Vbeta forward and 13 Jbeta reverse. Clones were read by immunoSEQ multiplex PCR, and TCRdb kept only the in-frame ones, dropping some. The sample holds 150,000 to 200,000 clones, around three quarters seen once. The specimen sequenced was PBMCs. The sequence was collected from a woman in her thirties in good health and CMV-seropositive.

CDR3 loop: CASSLEGVRGEPQHF. CDR3 nucleotides: TGCGCCAGCAGCTTGGAAGGGGTCAGGGGAGAGCCCCAGCATTTT. V and J are TRBV5-1 and TRBJ1-5; D possibly corresponds to TRBD1 (6 bases). The V gene's germline CDR1 is SGHRS and CDR2 YFSETQ. The V gene lost 0 bases and the J gene lost 8 bases, with 15 bases spanning the gap. This CDR3 is 15 amino acids long.